This T cell receptor (beta chain) was recorded in a study of vaccination and CD4 T cells after COVID-19 (dated by TCRdb to 2021 to 2024). About the investigation overall: Every convalescent patient had a positive nasal swab PCR test for SARS-CoV-2, with mild disease in eight to ten patients and severe disease in one. Post-vaccine blood samples were collected a median of approximately eleven weeks after the second vaccine dose, ranging from roughly 12 to 241 days. Participants received two doses of either the Pfizer-BioNTech BNT162b2 vaccine (n=8) or the Moderna mRNA-1273 vaccine (n=2). The convalescent cohort included six males and four females, with two Hispanic individuals, seven Caucasians, two Asians and one multiracial person. Post-COVID blood samples from convalescent patients were collected a median of roughly 100 days after diagnosis, with a range of 35 to 161 days. The cultures were stimulated with overlapping spike peptide pools from SARS-CoV-2 and from the common cold coronaviruses HCoV-NL63, HCoV-OC43 and HCoV-229E. Control cultures used a CEFX viral epitope pool as positive control, an HIV-1 Nef peptide pool as negative control, or no peptide. The spike-specific CD4+ TCR repertoire was compared before and after mRNA vaccination in 10 COVID-19 convalescent patients and a handful of infection-naive healthy vaccine recipients. Study-wide conclusions, independent of this receptor: The study included relatively few convalescent patients and did not analyze early timepoints after natural infection. In convalescent patients, a median approximately 86% of post-vaccine SARS-CoV-2-reactive clones were detected only after vaccination, suggesting vaccine-specific priming. Although the median number of SARS-CoV-2-reactive clonotypes went up from more than 20 after infection to more than 30 after vaccination, the increase was not significant. Of the vaccine-specific clones found in convalescent patients, nearly all (304 of 307) were mono-reactive for SARS-CoV-2 spike instead of being cross-reactive with common cold coronaviruses.

The treatment or condition label on this specimen signifies: roughly 11-day PBMC culture with coronavirus spike peptide pools or control peptides (ViraFEST assay). The ViraFEST assay, used in the study, expanded antigen-specific T cells with peptide pools and then identified the expanded clonotypes through TCR sequencing. The positive SARS-CoV-2 PCR tests of the convalescent patients were dated from March to December 2020, before the Alpha, Beta and Delta variants emerged in the United States. PBMCs were cultured at roughly 1.8 million per well in IMDM supplemented with 5% human AB serum and around 9.5 IU/ml IL-2, with roughly 9.5 ug/ml peptide pools added. On days 3 and 7, half of the culture medium was replaced with fresh IL-2-containing medium. CD4+ T cells were isolated after 10 days of culture through negative selection using the EasySep CD4+ T cell isolation kit. Ficoll-Paque Plus gradient centrifugation was used to isolate PBMCs from whole blood, and the isolated PBMCs were then either used fresh or cryopreserved at -140C. Culture conditions were generally each tested in triplicate wells.

From the germline V gene (reference sequence), CDR1 is SEHNR and CDR2 is FQNEAQ. The CDR3 runs 14 residues from the cysteine to the phenylalanine. Only CDR3 DNA is held: 42 bases, read in frame from base 1. V is shortened by 6 bases, J by 1 base, and the region joining them spans 12 bases. Receptor libraries were prepared by PCR. At the Johns Hopkins FTIC core, DNA from the cultured CD4+ T cells underwent TCR sequencing with the Oncomine TCR Beta short-read assay. The QIAamp micro DNA kit was used to extract genomic DNA from the cultured CD4+ T cells. Oncomine TCR Beta libraries from cultured CD4+ T cells were pooled using unique dual indexes and sequenced on an Illumina iSeq 100. Per the original workflow: Non-productive sequences were removed, and CDR3s not starting with C, not ending with F or W, or shorter than 7 amino acids were discarded. Antigen-specific clonotypes were identified using the MANAFEST web application through comparison of peptide-stimulated wells with reference and other culture wells. For a clone to be called positive, the clone needed an FDR below 0.05, an odds ratio above 5, and a productive frequency above 0.1% in at least two of three replicate wells. Clonotypes that were significantly expanded in both SARS-CoV-2 spike wells and at least one common cold coronavirus spike condition were defined as cross-reactive. Using R version 3.6.1, CDR3 homology was evaluated through Levenshtein distances (stringdist) along with unrooted phylogenetic trees (ape). TCRdb trimmed public reads at Q25 via fastp, called clones via MiXCR and kept in-frame beta chains. A single entry per CDR3 protein holds the most common genes and DNA from its merged rows. The V and J calls were determined by TCRdb, not by the authors. This sample is represented by around 25,000 distinct CDR3 sequences; roughly 40% of them were singletons. The ten largest clones take up 6% to 9% of the sample.

This clonotype was counted a single time. Its antigen remains undetermined. Per-base qualities were not stored, and no clone one base away is much larger. Weak support is all one read offers. The receptor comes from a human donor who had recovered from COVID-19. Material: CD4+ T cells from blood, cultured in vitro. The chain was built from TRBV7-9 and TRBJ2-5; no D segment can be confidently identified. The CDR3 reads as follows: CASSLEARQETQYF. The DNA sequence is as follows: TGTGCCAGCAGTCTAGAGGCCCGCCAAGAGACCCAGTACTTC.